This TCR beta chain was recovered during a study of blood T cells in healthy people across ages. The length of the CDR3 is 15 residues. Germline V CDR1 and CDR2: MNHEY, SVGEGT. V shed 7 bases, J shed 0 bases, and the junction held 5 bases outside the gene matches. The study's findings and limits: Naive CD4+ cell counts and diversity both ran higher in long-lived than in aged donors.

The people who gave samples were healthy Caucasians from Russia, aged about 6 to 95. No fewer than 5.5 micrograms of total RNA were isolated from every sample. This clonotype turned up a few times. Its target is unknown. Alongside a J-beta primer mix, a sample-barcoded 5' primer served in a second PCR lasting roughly 6 to 11 cycles. TCRdb re-called the 5' RACE reads through MiXCR, storing one row per CDR3 protein. The table shows roughly 2 million distinct CDR3 sequences, with around half occurring only once. Sequenced: blood. The chain recombines TRBV6-2 or TRBV6-3 with TRBJ2-3; 9 positions agree with TRBD2. The TCR comes from a woman in her thirties or forties in good health. CDR3 bases: TGTGCCAGCATGGAAGCGGGGGGTAGCACAGATACGCAGTATTTT. It codes for CASMEAGGSTDTQYF.